This T cell receptor (beta chain) is from a study of T-cell reconstitution after alpha-beta-depleted transplantation in children. The CDR3 runs 15 residues. V was pared by 3 bases and J by 5 bases, with 16 bases between. It was with unique molecular identifiers that the TCRbeta library was prepared. TCRdb passed the PCR reads through MiXCR, listing each CDR3 protein once. The sample includes roughly 82,000 distinct CDR3 sequences, around an eighth of them seen just once. The chain recombines TRBV12-3 or TRBV12-4 with TRBJ2-5; D uncertain. The material sequenced was PBMCs, mostly from graft donor cells, taken 180 days after TCRalphabeta/CD19-depleted stem cell transplant. This clonotype was obtained from a male patient between 2 and 10 years old who had a stem cell transplant for acute lymphoblastic leukemia, so the T cells may come from the graft donor. The CDR3 reads CASSFRAPRSETQYF. In DNA form, the CDR3 reads TGTGCCAGCAGTTTTCGGGCTCCCCGGTCGGAGACCCAGTACTTC.